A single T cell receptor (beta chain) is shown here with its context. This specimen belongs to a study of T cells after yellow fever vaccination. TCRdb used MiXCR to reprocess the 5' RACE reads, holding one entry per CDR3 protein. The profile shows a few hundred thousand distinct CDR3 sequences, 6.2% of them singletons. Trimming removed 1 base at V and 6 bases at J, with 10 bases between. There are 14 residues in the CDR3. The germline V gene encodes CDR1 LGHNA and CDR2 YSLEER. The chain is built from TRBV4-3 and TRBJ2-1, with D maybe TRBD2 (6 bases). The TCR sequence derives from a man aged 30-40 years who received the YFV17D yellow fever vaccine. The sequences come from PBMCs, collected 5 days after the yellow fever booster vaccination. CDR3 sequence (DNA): TGCGCCAGCAGCCAAGCGGGGGTCAGCAATGAGCAGTTCTTC. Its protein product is CASSQAGVSNEQFF.